This T cell receptor beta chain was sequenced during a study of shared clonotypes between healthy human individuals (dated by TCRdb to about 2020). Background on the whole study: Three men and two women, aged 18 to 49 years, made up the cohort. Each donor's leukapheresis produced roughly between about 0.9 and 9.5 billion PBMCs. Libraries were prepared and TCR repertoires were sequenced by different laboratories using diverse techniques, in order to increase sequencing depth and limit assay-specific biases. For each donor, CD4 naive and CD4 memory were each run on three plates, CD8 naive on two plates, and CD8 memory on one plate. To estimate repertoire size and how much clonotypes are shared between individuals, the study performed deep sequencing of blood TCR repertoires from a handful of healthy adults.

CD8 naive samples were CD45RO-negative cells positively selected for CCR7, giving a CD45RA+CCR7+ population that excluded TemRA cells. Donors were healthy HIV-negative adults with no recently reported acute infections or vaccinations. Every donor was a Caucasian adult living in Nashville, Tennessee, USA. Blood was obtained by leukapheresis, after which PBMCs were separated by Ficoll-Histopaque density gradient centrifugation and cryopreserved in liquid nitrogen vapor phase. Analytical flow cytometry was used to check the purity and quantity of every magnetically sorted T cell population. Genomic DNA was isolated from each sorted fraction and quantified by UV absorbance on a Nanodrop 2000c. V is cut by 3 bases and J by 6 bases, and the space between the germline ends is 8 bases. The germline V gene (reference sequence) specifies SGHKS as CDR1 and YYEKEE as CDR2. From cysteine to phenylalanine, the CDR3 is 12 amino acids long. The CDR3 DNA has 36 bases and is translated from base 1.

Concerning this clone itself: Its specific antigen is unknown. The sample holds no much larger clone one base away, and base qualities are not on file.

The full study reports these points: Estimated clonotype richness was generally larger for naive than for memory subsets. Based on pairwise subsampling, the degree of clonotype sharing among donors was expected to be affected by sequencing depth. Higher generation probabilities were observed for clonotypes shared by all four sorted-subset donors than for non-shared clonotypes. Because the study included a small number of donors, the genetic and exposure-history diversity represented was limited. Incomplete sequencing was indicated by rarefaction of sorted-subset datasets, despite the large sequencing depth. Approximately 5% of naive CD4, approximately 3.7% of naive CD8, 2.3% of memory CD4, and around 0.42% of memory CD8 clonotypes were shared across a handful of donors. Sampling was restricted to blood, and TCR repertoires in tissues likely differ from the TCR repertoires found in blood.

TCR CDR3 regions were amplified from genomic DNA by multiplex PCR using the deep immunoSEQ assay. For each cell subset, the extracted genomic DNA was distributed evenly across all wells of several immunoSEQ 96-well plates, and each plate served as one replicate. For sorted subsets, 200 to 250 ng genomic DNA, equal to tens of thousands of T cell genomes, was loaded into each replicate PCR. Purified libraries were quantified with a Qubit 3.0 fluorometer, sized on a Bioanalyzer 2100, and re-quantified with the KAPA Library Quantification kit. Every immunoSEQ 96-well plate was sequenced on a separate single-read 150-cycle Illumina NextSeq 550 flow cell. Processing in the source paper ran as follows. Because the immunoSEQ output held only junctional sequences and lacked quality scores, the filtering could not match the filtering applied to full-length reads. Sequences were annotated with PyIR, a Python wrapper for IgBLAST v1.9, using IMGT germline references to assign V/J genes and CDR3. Reads with weak V/J assignments (E-value above 1e-6), missing CDR3, stop codons, out-of-frame junctions, or ambiguous translated residues were removed. A V3J clonotype was defined by an identical inferred V gene, J gene, and CDR3 amino acid sequence. Percentage overlap between repertoires was computed as shared unique clonotypes divided by the size of the smaller repertoire. Three approaches were used to assess repertoire richness: RTK rarefaction, the Chao1 estimator, and Recon v2.1 estimates of unobserved clonotypes. For all TCRbeta clonotypes obtained by the gDNA method from a few donors, generation probabilities were computed with OLGA. What TCRdb holds here is the immuneACCESS table cut down to in-frame rearrangements. Part of the clones is not present; checked against another copy, under half of the missing clones reflect an unresolved V gene, and the others are unexplained. V and J calls and clone size follow that table, whereas D and trimming were derived from the DNA. The sample yields hundreds of thousands of clones; 85% to 95% were counted once. The top ten hold over 0.1% of the sample.

The receptor's source is a woman aged 25-40 years in good health. What was sequenced was naive CD8+ T cells sorted from blood. Explained via the paper, the cell subset or site label denotes: CD45RA+CCR7+. The sequence joins TRBV5-5 to TRBJ2-3; the best D guess is TRBD2, with 6 bases matching. DNA sequence: TGTGCCAGCAGCTGGGACTTTGATACGCAGTATTTT. The encoded protein is CASSWDFDTQYF.